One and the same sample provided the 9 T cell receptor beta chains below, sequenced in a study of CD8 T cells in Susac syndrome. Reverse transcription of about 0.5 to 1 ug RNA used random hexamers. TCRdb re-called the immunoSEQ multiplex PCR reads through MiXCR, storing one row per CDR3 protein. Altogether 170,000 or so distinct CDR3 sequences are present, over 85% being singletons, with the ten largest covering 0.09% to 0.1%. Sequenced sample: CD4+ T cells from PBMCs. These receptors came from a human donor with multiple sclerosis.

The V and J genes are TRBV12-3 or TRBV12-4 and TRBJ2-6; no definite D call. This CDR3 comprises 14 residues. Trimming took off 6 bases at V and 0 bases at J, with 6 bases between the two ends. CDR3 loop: CASRAYSGANVLTF. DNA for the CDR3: TGTGCCAGCAGGGCCTACTCTGGGGCCAACGTCCTGACTTTC.

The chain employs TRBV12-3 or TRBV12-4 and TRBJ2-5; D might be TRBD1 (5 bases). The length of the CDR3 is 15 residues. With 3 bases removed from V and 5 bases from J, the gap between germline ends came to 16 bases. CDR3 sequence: CASSLARGIWETQYF. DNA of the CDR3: TGTGCCAGCAGTTTGGCTAGGGGCATTTGGGAGACCCAGTACTTC.

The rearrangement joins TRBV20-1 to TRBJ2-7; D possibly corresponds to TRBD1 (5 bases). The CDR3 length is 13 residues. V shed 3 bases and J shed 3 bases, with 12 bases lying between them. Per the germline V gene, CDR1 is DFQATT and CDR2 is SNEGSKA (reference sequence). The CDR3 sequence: CSARVSGYYEQYF. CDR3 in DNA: TGCAGTGCTAGGGTTTCAGGGTACTACGAGCAGTACTTC.

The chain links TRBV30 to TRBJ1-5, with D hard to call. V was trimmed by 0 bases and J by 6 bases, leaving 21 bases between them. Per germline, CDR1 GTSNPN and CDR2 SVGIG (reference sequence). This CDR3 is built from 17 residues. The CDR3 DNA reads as TGTGCCTGGAGTGTAACCGACGGAGCCCGTTCTCGTCAGCCCCAGCATTTT. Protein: CAWSVTDGARSRQPQHF.

In DNA, the CDR3 is TGTGCCAGTAGGACCCGGACAGCCCTAGCTAACTATGGCTACACCTTC. Its translation is CASRTRTALANYGYTF. The chain employs TRBV19 and TRBJ1-2, with D possibly being TRBD1 (6 bases). CDR3 length equals 16 residues. V dropped 6 bases and J dropped 0 bases, with 17 bases sitting between them. Germline V lookup: CDR1 LNHDA, CDR2 SQIVND (reference sequence).

The CDR3 here is CASSGRLNQPQHF. DNA of the CDR3: TGTGCCAGCAGTGGACGCCTCAATCAGCCCCAGCATTTT. The V gene is TRBV12-3 or TRBV12-4, the J gene TRBJ1-5; no firm D call. V was pared by 5 bases and J by 3 bases, with 8 bases between. The CDR3 contains 13 residues.

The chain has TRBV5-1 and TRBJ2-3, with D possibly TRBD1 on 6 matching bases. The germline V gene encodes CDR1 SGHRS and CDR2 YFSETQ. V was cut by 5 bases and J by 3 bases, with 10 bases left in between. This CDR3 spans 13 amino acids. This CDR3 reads CASRTGTTDTQYF. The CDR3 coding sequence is TGCGCCAGCAGAACTGGGACAACAGATACGCAGTATTTT. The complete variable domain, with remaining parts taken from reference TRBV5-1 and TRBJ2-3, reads KAGVTQTPRYLIKTRGQQVTLSCSPISGHRSVSWYQQTPGQGLQFLFEYFSETQRNKGNFPGRFSGRQFSNSRSEMNVSTLELGDSALYLCASRTGTTDTQYFGPGTRLTVL.

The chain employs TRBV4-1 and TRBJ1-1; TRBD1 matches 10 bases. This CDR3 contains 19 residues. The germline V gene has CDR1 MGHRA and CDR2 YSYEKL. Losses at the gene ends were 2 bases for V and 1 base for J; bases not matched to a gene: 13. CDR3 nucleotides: TGCGCCAGCAGCCAAAACCCCGCGGGACAGGGGACCGGGAACACTGAAGCTTTCTTT. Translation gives CASSQNPAGQGTGNTEAFF.

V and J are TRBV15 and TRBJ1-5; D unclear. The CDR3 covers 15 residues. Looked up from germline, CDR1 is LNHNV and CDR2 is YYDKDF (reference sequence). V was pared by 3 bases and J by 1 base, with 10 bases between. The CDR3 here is CATSRGGGSNQPQHF. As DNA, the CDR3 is TGTGCCACCAGCAGGGGTGGCGGAAGCAATCAGCCCCAGCATTTT.